The clone carrying this TCR beta chain was counted many times. Every isolated RNA sample was fully reverse transcribed, so sequencing captured expressed TCRB transcripts. The repertoire was sequenced with immunoSEQ multiplex PCR; TCRdb's copy has only in-frame clones and lacks some. The table has 120,000 to 150,000 clones, 6.9% seen once. The CDR3 consists of 14 residues. Trimming shortened V by 0 bases and J by 2 bases, and 11 bases separated the two germline ends. Germline loops: CDR1 GTSNPN, CDR2 SVGIG (reference sequence). This specimen comes from a study of beta chain features in type 1 diabetes. Cell sorting via CD45RO/CCR7/CD25/CD127/CD95/CD27 was performed to obtain CD4+ naive, central memory, regulatory and stem cell-like memory cells.

The sequenced material came from central memory CD4+ T cells from blood. The TCR originated in a woman in her twenties or thirties in good health. The V gene is TRBV30, the J gene TRBJ2-7; D unresolved. This CDR3 is CAWSVSSTAYEQYF. CDR3 sequence (DNA): TGTGCCTGGAGTGTTTCTTCAACAGCCTACGAGCAGTACTTC.